This T cell receptor beta chain was recovered during a study of OX40 agonist ivuxolimab in advanced cancers. Overall study context: About 40% of patients had received prior checkpoint inhibitor therapy. General study points: Clonal expansion among partial responders at 0.1-3.0 mg/kg ranked near the lowest. CD8+ T cells showed, on average, more clonal expansion than CD4+ cells.

Profiled with immunoSEQ multiplex PCR; TCRdb holds only in-frame clones, not every one. The data contain 100,000 or so clones, more than 75% of them seen just once; the ten biggest clones take up about 0.33%. For this clone: Its antigen is not identified.

The CDR3 runs 13 residues. V was cut by 6 bases and J by 1 base, with 8 bases left in between. Looked up from germline, CDR1 is LNHNV and CDR2 is YYDKDF (reference sequence). This TCR came from an adult with an advanced solid tumor such as melanoma, head and neck, liver or kidney cancer. The chain joins TRBV15 to TRBJ2-3, with D perhaps matching TRBD2 (5 bases). Sequencing was performed on CD4+ or CD8+ T cells sorted from blood, taken in a trial of the OX40 agonist ivuxolimab. The CDR3 DNA reads as TGTGCCACCAGTCGGCGGGGCACAGATACGCAGTATTTT. Translating it yields CATSRRGTDTQYF. The full variable domain, in which reference TRBV15 and TRBJ2-3 provide the parts outside the CDR3, is DAMVIQNPRYQVTQFGKPVTLSCSQTLNHNVMYWYQQKSSQAPKLLFHYYDKDFNNEADTPDNFQSRRPNTSFCFLDIRSPGLGDTAMYLCATSRRGTDTQYFGPGTRLTVL.